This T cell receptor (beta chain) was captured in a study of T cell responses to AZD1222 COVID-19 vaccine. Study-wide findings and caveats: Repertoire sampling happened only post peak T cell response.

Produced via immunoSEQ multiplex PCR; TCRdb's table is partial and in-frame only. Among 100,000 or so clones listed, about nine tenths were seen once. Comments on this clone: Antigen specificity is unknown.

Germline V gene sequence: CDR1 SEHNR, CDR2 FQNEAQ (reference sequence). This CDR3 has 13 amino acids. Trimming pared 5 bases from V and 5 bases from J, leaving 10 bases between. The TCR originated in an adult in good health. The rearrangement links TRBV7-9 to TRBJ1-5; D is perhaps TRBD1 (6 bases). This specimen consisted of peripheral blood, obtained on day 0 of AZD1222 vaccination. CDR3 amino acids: CASSKEGDQPQHF. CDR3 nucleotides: TGTGCCAGCAGCAAAGAGGGGGATCAGCCCCAGCATTTT.